Sequencing of this T cell receptor beta chain was carried out in a study of blood T cell repertoires in COVID-19. For the study at large: Two negative PCRs, clearance, or symptom resolution were required of recovered Cohort 3 donors. In each case, the material was cDNA or gDNA derived from T cells, B-cell-depleted T cells, or PBMCs.

The V and J ends lost 1 base and 3 bases respectively, with 13 bases between them. Germline lookup yields CDR1 MDHEN and CDR2 SYDVKM. This CDR3 contains 15 residues. Participants reported their clinical history, and cohort assignment relied on those reports. Source study methods: Researchers report that nucleated cell counts were estimated from reference gene primer amplification. Generated by immunoSEQ multiplex PCR, the TCRdb table keeps only in-frame clones and is missing some. The V and J calls and clone size are taken from that table; D and trimming were inferred from the DNA. The sample has under 300,000 clones, 85% to 90% seen once.

This clonotype was sampled from a woman in her sixties or seventies in a cohort exposed to, infected with or recovered from COVID-19 (not recorded which). The sequencing input was PBMCs or T cells enriched from blood (not recorded which). V is TRBV28 and J is TRBJ2-7; D not resolved. This chain's CDR3 is CASSLSVLGNYEQYF. CDR3 coding DNA: TGTGCCAGCAGTTTATCAGTTCTGGGCAACTACGAGCAGTACTTC. The full variable domain, completed using reference TRBV28 and TRBJ2-7, is DVKVTQSSRYLVKRTGEKVFLECVQDMDHENMFWYRQDPGLGLRLIYFSYDVKMKEKGDIPEGYSVSREKKERFSLILESASTNQTSMYLCASSLSVLGNYEQYFGPGTRLTVT.